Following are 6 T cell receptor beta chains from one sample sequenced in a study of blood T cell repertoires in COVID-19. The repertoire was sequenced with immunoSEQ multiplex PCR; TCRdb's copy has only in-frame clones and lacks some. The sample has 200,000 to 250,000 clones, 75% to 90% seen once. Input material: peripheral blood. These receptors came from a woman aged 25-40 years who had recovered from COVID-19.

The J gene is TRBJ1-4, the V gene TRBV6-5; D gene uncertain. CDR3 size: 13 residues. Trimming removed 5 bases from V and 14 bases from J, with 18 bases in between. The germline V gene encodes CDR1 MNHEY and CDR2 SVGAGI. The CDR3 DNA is TGTGCCAGCAGTCAGAAGTGGGGAGAGAAGCTGTTTTTT. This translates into CASSQKWGEKLFF.

CDR3 protein: CASSQDRGAGVNEQFF. CDR3 DNA: TGTGCCAGCAGCCAAGATCGTGGAGCGGGGGTCAATGAGCAGTTCTTC. The chain recombines TRBV4-2 with TRBJ2-1; TRBD2 matches at 8 bases. CDR1 and CDR2 from the germline V gene are LGHNA and YNFKEQ. Germline trimming cut 0 bases from V and 6 bases from J; bases unmatched to any gene: 7. This CDR3 contains 16 residues.

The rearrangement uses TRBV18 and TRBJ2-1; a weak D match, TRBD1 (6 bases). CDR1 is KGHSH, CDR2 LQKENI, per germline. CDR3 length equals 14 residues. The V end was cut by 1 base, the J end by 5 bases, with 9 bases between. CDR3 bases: TGTGCCAGCTCACCACTTCCAGGGGACAATGAGCAGTTCTTC. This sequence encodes CASSPLPGDNEQFF.

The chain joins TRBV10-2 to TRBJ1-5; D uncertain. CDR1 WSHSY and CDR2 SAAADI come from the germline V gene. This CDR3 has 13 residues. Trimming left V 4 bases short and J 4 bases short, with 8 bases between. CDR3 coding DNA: TGCGCCAGCAGTGCAGGCCCTAATCAGCCCCAGCATTTT. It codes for CASSAGPNQPQHF.

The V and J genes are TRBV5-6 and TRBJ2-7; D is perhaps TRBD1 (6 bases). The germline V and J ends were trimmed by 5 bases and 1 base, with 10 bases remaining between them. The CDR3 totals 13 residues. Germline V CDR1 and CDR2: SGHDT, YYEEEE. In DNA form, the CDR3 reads TGTGCCAGCAGTTTCGGACAGTCCTACGAGCAGTACTTC. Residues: CASSFGQSYEQYF.

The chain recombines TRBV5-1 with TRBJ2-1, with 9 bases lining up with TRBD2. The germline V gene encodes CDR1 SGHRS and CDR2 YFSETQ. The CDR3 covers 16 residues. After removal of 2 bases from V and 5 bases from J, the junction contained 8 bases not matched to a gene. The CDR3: CASSLTWRGGHNEQFF. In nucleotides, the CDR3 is TGCGCCAGCAGCTTAACGTGGCGGGGGGGCCACAATGAGCAGTTCTTC.